A single sample gave rise to the 25 T cell receptor beta chains below, sequenced in a study of T cell responses to AZD1222 COVID-19 vaccine. Produced via immunoSEQ multiplex PCR; TCRdb's table is partial and in-frame only. Here the sample spans 65,000 to 85,000 clones, about 88% being singletons. Source: peripheral blood, taken on day 0 of AZD1222 vaccination. These receptors all stem from an adult in good health.

CDR3 sequence: CASSLRQAQETQYF. Here the CDR3 DNA reads TGCGCCAGCAGCTTACGACAGGCCCAAGAGACCCAGTACTTC. This chain links TRBV5-1 with TRBJ2-5; tentatively, D is TRBD1 (6 bases). Trimming took off 2 bases at V and 1 base at J, with 9 bases between the two ends. Germline-derived CDR1 and CDR2 are SGHRS and YFSETQ. CDR3 length: 14 residues.

V gene TRBV14 combines with J gene TRBJ2-1, with D maybe TRBD2 (6 bases). Germline assignment: CDR1 SGHDN and CDR2 FVKESK. V dropped 0 bases and J dropped 6 bases, with 15 bases sitting between them. CDR3 length: 16 residues. CDR3 nucleotide sequence: TGTGCCAGCAGCCAAGAGGGGAGGTCCAAACCCAATGAGCAGTTCTTC. It encodes CASSQEGRSKPNEQFF.

The V gene is TRBV7-2, the J gene TRBJ1-2; TRBD1 is a possible D gene (5 bases). V was trimmed by 2 bases and J by 9 bases, leaving 13 bases between them. This CDR3 contains 13 residues. The germline CDR1 and CDR2 sequences are SGHTA and FQGNSA. CDR3: CASSLSPQGSYTF. The DNA of the CDR3 is TGTGCCAGCAGCTTATCCCCGCAGGGCAGCTACACCTTC.

The V call is TRBV11-2, the J call TRBJ2-1; weak D call: TRBD2 (6 bases). There are 15 residues in the CDR3. Germline CDR1 is SGHAT and CDR2 is FQNNGV. V lost 6 bases and J 0 bases, leaving 12 bases between the germline ends. The CDR3, as DNA: TGTGCCAGCAGACCTAGCGTCAGCTCCTACAATGAGCAGTTCTTC. The encoded protein is CASRPSVSSYNEQFF.

The chain combines TRBV19 with TRBJ2-3, with 8 bases that match TRBD2. With V trimmed by 5 bases and J by 1 base, 5 bases remained unmatched. From germline, CDR1 is LNHDA and CDR2 SQIVND (reference sequence). The CDR3 totals 15 residues. CDR3 sequence: CASSPPGGGTDTQYF. For the CDR3, the DNA is TGTGCCAGTAGTCCCCCGGGAGGGGGCACAGATACGCAGTATTTT. Variable domain in full (rest from reference TRBV19 and TRBJ2-3): DGGITQSPKYLFRKEGQNVTLSCEQNLNHDAMYWYRQDPGQGLRLIYYSQIVNDFQKGDIAEGYSVSREKKESFPLTVTSAQKNPTAFYLCASSPPGGGTDTQYFGPGTRLTVL.

The chain joins TRBV5-1 to TRBJ2-7; D might be TRBD1 (6 bases). Per germline, CDR1 SGHRS and CDR2 YFSETQ. This CDR3 spans 16 amino acids. V lost 4 bases and J 2 bases, leaving 19 bases between the germline ends. The CDR3 nucleotides are TGCGCCAGCAGCCCGGGACAAATCCGTTCGGCCTACGAGCAGTACTTC. Its protein is CASSPGQIRSAYEQYF.

This clone has more than one count but fewer than ten. The genes are TRBV30 and TRBJ2-5; D gene ambiguous. The germline gives CDR1 GTSNPN, CDR2 SVGIG (reference sequence). Deletions cut 2 bases from V and 1 base from J, with 11 bases between. This CDR3 has 14 residues. The CDR3 is CAWSIGLGQETQYF. Here the CDR3 DNA reads TGTGCCTGGAGTATAGGGCTGGGCCAAGAGACCCAGTACTTC.

This clone has a single count. The rearrangement uses TRBV9 and TRBJ2-7; maybe TRBD1 (6 bases). In germline, CDR1 is SGDLS, CDR2 YYNGEE. Trimming cost V 1 base and J 3 bases, with 20 bases left between them. This CDR3 has 17 amino acids. The CDR3 region has the DNA TGTGCCAGCAGCGTATACCCCAAAAGGACAGATGGCTACGAGCAGTACTTC. Translation gives CASSVYPKRTDGYEQYF. Looking up the rest from reference TRBV9 and TRBJ2-7 gives the full variable domain: DSGVTQTPKHLITATGQRVTLRCSPRSGDLSVYWYQQSLDQGLQFLIQYYNGEERAKGNILERFSAQQFPDLHSELNLSSLELGDSALYFCASSVYPKRTDGYEQYFGPGTRLTVT.

The J gene is TRBJ1-4, the V gene TRBV5-8; 8 bases line up with TRBD1. Germline CDR1 SGHTS, CDR2 YDEGEE. Trimming cost V 3 bases and J 5 bases; bases outside gene matches: 6. This CDR3 comprises 15 residues. The CDR3 region is CASSWAQGGNEKLFF. The CDR3 nucleotides read TGTGCCAGCAGCTGGGCACAGGGGGGGAATGAAAAACTGTTTTTT.

In nucleotides, the CDR3 is TGTGCCAGCAGCGTAAGGTCTAGCGGGGGCAGGGGTGAGCAGTTCTTC. Residues: CASSVRSSGGRGEQFF. This chain uses TRBV9 with TRBJ2-1; 10 bases map to TRBD2. This CDR3 comprises 16 residues. The germline V gene has CDR1 SGDLS and CDR2 YYNGEE. V was clipped by 1 base and J by 9 bases; unmatched bases: 10.

This clone was picked up one time. The rearrangement uses TRBV24-1 and TRBJ1-4; TRBD1 matches at 7 bases. The CDR3 loop spans 15 amino acids. The J segment lost 5 bases and the V segment lost 3 bases, leaving 5 bases of the junction unmatched. Germline V gives CDR1 KGHDR, CDR2 SFDVKD. In DNA form, the CDR3 reads TGTGCCACCAGTGATGGACAGGAGCCAAATGAAAAACTGTTTTTT. Protein product: CATSDGQEPNEKLFF.

The gene calls are TRBV10-3 and TRBJ2-7, with 7 nucleotides matching TRBD1. This CDR3 contains 14 residues. The germline gives CDR1 ENHRY, CDR2 SYGVKD. J lost 5 bases, V lost 3 bases, and 7 bases had no gene match. CDR3 protein: CAISEADRYHEQYF. CDR3 sequence (DNA): TGTGCCATCAGTGAAGCGGACAGGTACCACGAGCAGTACTTC.

This clone was counted once. The chain uses TRBV9 and TRBJ1-1; D is unresolved. This CDR3 is built from 13 residues. Germline-derived CDR1 and CDR2 are SGDLS and YYNGEE. With 7 bases removed from V and 5 bases from J, the gap between germline ends came to 15 bases. The DNA for the CDR3 is TGTGCCAGCGCGGGAGGGCCGGGAACTGAAGCTTTCTTT. This encodes CASAGGPGTEAFF.

The V gene is TRBV7-9, the J gene TRBJ1-2; D uncertain. The length of the CDR3 is 13 residues. Trimming left V 5 bases short and J 0 bases short, with 7 bases between. Germline loops: CDR1 SEHNR, CDR2 FQNEAQ (reference sequence). CDR3 region: CASSDVSNYGYTF. CDR3 sequence (DNA): TGTGCCAGCAGCGACGTCTCTAACTATGGCTACACCTTC. The whole variable domain, filled in from reference TRBV7-9 and TRBJ1-2, reads DTGVSQNPRHKITKRGQNVTFRCDPISEHNRLYWYRQTLGQGPEFLTYFQNEAQLEKSRLLSDRFSAERPKGSFSTLEIQRTEQGDSAMYLCASSDVSNYGYTFGSGTRLTVV.

The count of this clone is one. CDR3 protein: CASTAPGEVGAGELFF. CDR3 DNA: TGTGCCAGCACGGCCCCCGGGGAGGTTGGGGCCGGGGAGCTGTTTTTT. The chain recombines TRBV7-9 with TRBJ2-2; D may be TRBD2 (6 bases). This CDR3 contains 16 residues. Per the germline V gene, CDR1 is SEHNR and CDR2 is FQNEAQ (reference sequence). Deletions cut 7 bases from V and 6 bases from J, with 21 bases between.

The rearrangement joins TRBV3-1 (or the pseudogene TRBV3-2) to TRBJ1-1; D remains unclear. V lost 7 bases to trimming and J lost 0 bases, with 15 bases between them. Germline loops: CDR1 LGHDT, CDR2 YNNKEL (reference sequence). CDR3 length equals 15 residues. The CDR3 reads CASTTTPAVNTEAFF. CDR3 sequence (DNA): TGTGCCAGCACCACAACCCCGGCGGTGAACACTGAAGCTTTCTTT.

In nucleotides, the CDR3 is TGTGCCAGCAGCTCTGGACAGGGGGGCACCGGGGAGCTGTTTTTT. This encodes CASSSGQGGTGELFF. The rearrangement joins TRBV7-3 to TRBJ2-2; 10 bases align to TRBD1. V was clipped by 4 bases and J by 4 bases; unmatched bases: 3. This CDR3 comprises 15 residues. The V gene's germline CDR1 is SGHTA and CDR2 FQGTGA.

This clone appeared a single time. The chain is built from TRBV7-8 and TRBJ1-1; 8 bases align to TRBD1. J was trimmed by 5 bases and V by 2 bases; bases with no gene match: 7. Germline V gene sequence: CDR1 SGHVS, CDR2 FQNEAQ. The length of the CDR3 is 15 residues. The CDR3 sequence: CASSLLSTGGTEAFF. The CDR3 nucleotides are TGTGCCAGCAGCTTATTGAGTACAGGGGGAACTGAAGCTTTCTTT.

V and J are TRBV11-2 and TRBJ1-4, with D uncertain. CDR3 length: 14 residues. V was shortened by 4 bases and J by 7 bases, with 13 bases between the two germline ends. The germline V gene has CDR1 SGHAT and CDR2 FQNNGV. CDR3 nucleotide sequence: TGTGCCAGCAGCTCGGGTATGGTCGGTGAAAAACTGTTTTTT. Translation: CASSSGMVGEKLFF.

This sequence joins TRBV6-5 and TRBJ2-2; 7 nucleotides agree with TRBD1. The CDR3 extends over 15 amino acids. The V segment lost 6 bases and the J segment 6 bases; nucleotides outside the gene matches: 10. CDR1 is MNHEY, CDR2 SVGAGI, per germline. CDR3 amino acids: CASSSGLGTAGELFF. Here the CDR3 DNA reads TGTGCCAGCAGCTCAGGCCTCGGGACAGCCGGGGAGCTGTTTTTT.

The gene calls are TRBV24-1 and TRBJ2-2; 8 positions agree with TRBD1. This CDR3 region has 14 residues. Germline V lookup: CDR1 KGHDR, CDR2 SFDVKD. V lost 4 bases, J lost 10 bases, and 7 bases stayed unmatched. The CDR3 bases are TGTGCCACCAGTGACGCCAGGGGGCCTACGGAGCTGTTTTTT. The encoded protein is CATSDARGPTELFF.

The chain joins TRBV7-2 to TRBJ2-7; either TRBD1 or TRBD2 may supply D (6 bases each). CDR1 and CDR2 (germline): SGHTA, FQGNSA. The V and J ends lost 0 bases and 6 bases respectively, with 18 bases between them. This CDR3 is built from 16 residues. The chain's CDR3 is CASSLAGSGALGEQYF. The CDR3 DNA follows: TGTGCCAGCAGCTTAGCGGGCTCGGGGGCATTAGGCGAGCAGTACTTC.

The gene calls are TRBV4-2 and TRBJ2-1; D is ambiguous. This CDR3 is 18 amino acids long. Trimming stripped 1 base from V and 0 bases from J, with 16 bases between. CDR1 is LGHNA and CDR2 is YNFKEQ in the germline V gene. CDR3 region: CASSQGGDEISSYNEQFF. The DNA of the CDR3 is TGTGCCAGCAGCCAAGGAGGAGACGAAATTAGCTCCTACAATGAGCAGTTCTTC.

The chain recombines TRBV29-1 with TRBJ1-4, with D unresolved. The germline V gene encodes CDR1 SQVTM and CDR2 ANQGSEA. V lost 7 bases and J lost 0, with 9 bases in between. The CDR3 is made up of 13 amino acids. DNA for the CDR3: TGCAGCGCCAGACCGGCAACTAATGAAAAACTGTTTTTT. It specifies CSARPATNEKLFF.

The rearrangement joins TRBV11-3 to TRBJ2-2; 9 bases are shared with TRBD2. V gave up 3 bases and J gave up 0 bases; unmatched junction bases: 5. Germline-derived CDR1 and CDR2 are SGHNT and YENEEA. The CDR3 runs to 17 residues. The CDR3 reads CASSFRLAGTNTGELFF. The DNA for the CDR3 is TGTGCCAGCAGCTTTCGGCTAGCGGGGACGAACACCGGGGAGCTGTTTTTT. Complete variable domain (other parts from reference TRBV11-3 and TRBJ2-2): EAGVVQSPRYKIIEKKQPVAFWCNPISGHNTLYWYLQNLGQGPELLIRYENEEAVDDSQLPKDRFSAERLKGVDSTLKIQPAELGDSAVYLCASSFRLAGTNTGELFFGEGSRLTVL.